One and the same sample provided the 5 T cell receptor beta chains below, sequenced in a study of blood T cell repertoires in COVID-19. Generated by immunoSEQ multiplex PCR, the TCRdb table keeps only in-frame clones and is missing some. The sample carries 380,000 or so clones, around 87% recorded once. Specimen: PBMCs or T cells enriched from blood (not recorded which). The receptor set was obtained from a man aged 30 to 45 who had recovered from COVID-19.

The chain couples TRBV12-5 to TRBJ1-2, with TRBD1 identical over 10 bases. V lost 5 bases to trimming and J lost 5 bases; unmatched junction nucleotides: 8. Germline CDR1 is LGHNT and CDR2 is FRNRAP. The CDR3 spans 15 residues. The CDR3 coding sequence is TGTGCTAGTGGTCGGGGGGACAGGGGCCTTTATGGCTACACCTTC. This codes for CASGRGDRGLYGYTF.

V is TRBV7-6 and J is TRBJ1-1; no clear D gene. Trimming left V 2 bases short and J 10 bases short, with 11 bases between. This CDR3 spans 12 amino acids. Per germline, CDR1 SGHVS and CDR2 FNYEAQ. As DNA, the CDR3 is TGTGCCAGCAGCTTATGGCGGGAGGGAGCTTTCTTT. Its translation is CASSLWREGAFF. Together with reference TRBV7-6 and TRBJ1-1, the CDR3 gives the full variable domain: GAGVSQSPRYKVTKRGQDVALRCDPISGHVSLYWYRQALGQGPEFLTYFNYEAQQDKSGLPNDRFSAERPEGSISTLTIQRTEQRDSAMYRCASSLWREGAFFGQGTRLTVV.

The chain has TRBV9 and TRBJ2-3; D possibly corresponds to TRBD1 (6 bases). Germline V gene sequence: CDR1 SGDLS, CDR2 YYNGEE. The CDR3 runs to 17 residues. V lost 4 bases, J lost 2 bases, and 20 bases lay in between. CDR3 amino acids: CASSLGGFPGATDTQYF. The CDR3 DNA reads as TGTGCCAGCAGCCTAGGGGGTTTTCCAGGGGCCACAGATACGCAGTATTTT.

V and J are TRBV5-5 and TRBJ1-3; 7 bases match TRBD1. Germline V lookup: CDR1 SGHKS, CDR2 YYEKEE (reference sequence). With V trimmed by 3 bases and J by 0 bases, 12 bases remained unmatched. This CDR3 has 18 amino acids. CDR3 amino acids: CASSWSPGQGGSGNTIYF. In DNA form, the CDR3 reads TGTGCCAGCAGCTGGAGTCCGGGCCAGGGGGGCTCTGGAAACACCATATATTTT.

The chain is built from TRBV5-1 and TRBJ1-2, with 8 bases aligning to TRBD1. The CDR3 consists of 15 residues. V shed 0 bases and J 6 bases; nucleotides not matched to a gene: 7. The germline gives CDR1 SGHRS, CDR2 YFSETQ. This chain's CDR3 is CASSLVGQVKNGYTF. The CDR3, as DNA: TGCGCCAGCAGCTTGGTGGGACAGGTGAAAAATGGCTACACCTTC.